Listed below are T cell receptor beta chains from one sample, sequenced in a study of shared clonotypes between healthy human individuals. Clones were sequenced by immunoSEQ multiplex PCR, and TCRdb holds only the in-frame ones, with some missing. This table has about 2 million clones, over 85% appearing once. The sample comprised naive CD8+ T cells sorted from blood. These receptors were taken from a man aged 18 to 30 in good health. Both conserved end residues are part of each CDR3. D genes are given only for firm matches. The size field is filled for only some rows; it gives once, few, many or a size class.

d_gene	v_gene	j_gene	abundance	CDR3aa	CDR3nt
-	TRBV4-1	TRBJ2-7	-	CASSQGGTGSYEQYF	TGCGCCAGCAGCCAAGGGGGGACTGGCTCCTACGAGCAGTACTTC
-	TRBV12-5	TRBJ2-4	-	CASGLGVAKNIQYF	TGTGCTAGTGGTCTCGGGGTAGCCAAAAACATTCAGTACTTC
-	TRBV27	TRBJ2-2	-	CASSPFPGVGELFF	TGTGCCAGCAGTCCCTTTCCAGGGGTCGGGGAGCTGTTTTTT
-	TRBV5-1	TRBJ1-1	-	CASSLGSVGAFF	TGCGCCAGCAGCTTGGGGTCGGTGGGCGCTTTCTTT
-	TRBV5-4	TRBJ2-7	once	CASSLGGLNEQYF	TGTGCCAGCAGCTTGGGGGGTTTGAACGAGCAGTACTTC
-	TRBV5-4	TRBJ1-4	-	CASSSTRGNEKLFF	TGTGCCAGCAGCTCCACTAGAGGGAATGAAAAACTGTTTTTT
-	TRBV7-9	TRBJ1-2	few	CASSLEAYGYTF	TGTGCCAGCAGCTTAGAAGCATATGGCTACACCTTC
-	TRBV6-1	TRBJ2-1	-	CASIHTIGAVDEQFF	TGTGCCAGCATCCACACCATAGGGGCCGTGGATGAGCAGTTCTTC
TRBD2	TRBV4-3	TRBJ2-7	-	CASSPSGRSEQYF	TGCGCCAGCAGCCCAAGCGGGAGATCCGAGCAGTACTTC
-	TRBV5-1	TRBJ2-2	-	CASSFLADSNTGELFF	TGCGCCAGCAGCTTCCTAGCAGATTCGAACACCGGGGAGCTGTTTTTT
-	TRBV27	TRBJ2-7	-	CASSLYNGGYEQYF	TGTGCCAGCAGTTTATATAATGGGGGTTACGAGCAGTACTTC
TRBD2	TRBV19	TRBJ2-3	-	CASSIRSRLAADTQYF	TGTGCCAGTAGTATAAGATCGCGGCTAGCGGCAGATACGCAGTATTTT
TRBD1	TRBV4-1	TRBJ1-1	-	CASSQVRQGPDTEAFF	TGCGCCAGCAGCCAAGTTAGACAGGGCCCCGACACTGAAGCTTTCTTT
-	TRBV30	TRBJ1-1	-	CAWTPRSSNTEAFF	TGTGCCTGGACCCCTCGGAGCTCGAACACTGAAGCTTTCTTT
-	TRBV13	TRBJ2-3	-	CASSHPSTDTQYF	TGTGCCAGCAGCCACCCAAGCACAGATACGCAGTATTTT
-	TRBV10-1	TRBJ1-6	few	CASSADRTDSPLHF	TGCGCCAGCAGCGCTGACAGGACGGATTCACCCCTCCACTTT
TRBD2	TRBV11-2	TRBJ2-5	-	CASSLDFGGGTPQETQYF	TGTGCCAGCAGCTTAGATTTTGGCGGGGGGACCCCTCAAGAGACCCAGTACTTC
-	TRBV19	TRBJ1-1	-	CASSHGNTEAFF	TGTGCCAGTAGCCACGGAAACACTGAAGCTTTCTTT
-	TRBV7-8	TRBJ2-1	-	CASSLGVVSYNEQFF	TGTGCCAGCAGCTTAGGCGTGGTCTCCTACAATGAGCAGTTCTTC
-	TRBV6-5	TRBJ2-5	-	CASSYGRGGQETQYF	TGTGCCAGCAGTTACGGCAGGGGTGGCCAAGAGACCCAGTACTTC
-	TRBV9	TRBJ2-2	-	CASSSSRDRSTTGELFF	TGTGCCAGCAGCTCCAGCAGGGATAGATCAACCACCGGGGAGCTGTTTTTT
TRBD2	TRBV4-3	TRBJ2-3	-	CASSQDLITSGSTDTQYF	TGCGCCAGCAGCCAAGATTTAATAACTAGCGGGAGCACAGATACGCAGTATTTT
-	TRBV13	TRBJ1-1	-	CASSKDSGNTEAFF	TGTGCCAGCAGCAAGGACAGCGGGAACACTGAAGCTTTCTTT
-	TRBV10-3	TRBJ2-5	-	CATHLSGPQDTQETQYF	TGTGCCACTCATCTATCAGGCCCCCAGGACACCCAAGAGACCCAGTACTTC
-	TRBV4-3	TRBJ2-5	once	CASSQDSPGRWTQYF	TGCGCCAGCAGCCAAGATAGCCCGGGCCGGTGGACCCAGTACTTC
-	TRBV5-8	TRBJ1-2	-	CASSLGSQGTLLGYTF	TGTGCCAGCAGCTTGGGTTCCCAGGGGACACTATTGGGCTACACCTTC
-	TRBV7-9	TRBJ1-6	-	CASSLSTDYNSPLHF	TGTGCCAGCAGCTTAAGTACGGACTATAATTCACCCCTCCACTTT
-	TRBV11-3	TRBJ2-7	once	CASSLDSEGEQYF	TGTGCCAGCAGCTTAGATTCGGAGGGCGAGCAGTACTTC
-	TRBV11-2	TRBJ1-2	-	CASSQGPANYGYTF	TGTGCCAGCAGCCAGGGTCCAGCTAACTATGGCTACACCTTC
-	TRBV19	TRBJ1-1	-	CASSIDSHTEAFF	TGTGCCAGTAGTATAGACTCTCACACTGAAGCTTTCTTT
-	TRBV15	TRBJ1-4	-	CATSRDLMVGAEEKLFF	TGTGCCACCAGCAGAGATCTAATGGTCGGGGCAGAAGAAAAACTGTTTTTT
-	TRBV4-2	TRBJ2-7	few	CASSWQDTYEQYF	TGTGCCAGCTCATGGCAGGACACCTACGAGCAGTACTTC
-	TRBV19	TRBJ1-5	-	CASTPDAGQPQHF	TGTGCCAGTACCCCCGACGCGGGTCAGCCCCAGCATTTT
-	TRBV9	TRBJ2-2	-	CASSVGENTGELFF	TGTGCCAGCAGCGTAGGTGAGAACACCGGGGAGCTGTTTTTT
TRBD2	TRBV7-8	TRBJ2-1	-	CASSLAPSGGVNEQFF	TGTGCCAGCAGCTTAGCTCCTAGCGGGGGAGTCAATGAGCAGTTCTTC
TRBD2	TRBV9	TRBJ2-1	-	CASSATSGGYNEQFF	TGTGCCAGCAGCGCGACTAGCGGGGGTTACAATGAGCAGTTCTTC
-	TRBV10-2	TRBJ2-1	-	CASSESTGIGNEQFF	TGCGCCAGCAGTGAGTCTACCGGGATAGGGAATGAGCAGTTCTTC
-	TRBV5-1	TRBJ1-1	-	CASSLELNTEAFF	TGCGCCAGCAGCTTGGAGTTGAACACTGAAGCTTTCTTT
-	TRBV2	TRBJ2-7	-	CASSDFGQSLSYEQYF	TGTGCCAGCAGTGATTTCGGACAGAGTCTTTCCTACGAGCAGTACTTC